The 30 T cell receptor beta chains presented below share a single source sample, sequenced in a study of T-cell memory formation after mild COVID-19. One entry per CDR3 protein, called by TCRdb with MiXCR from the 5' RACE reads. The table includes tens of thousands of distinct CDR3 sequences, around 30% detected once. The sample comprised PBMCs or a T cell subset sorted from them (not recorded which). The receptors here all came from a man aged 18 to 29 who had mild COVID-19 (a few samples of this study predate the infection). Cell type and time point are not known.

Only a few counts were recorded for this clonotype. The chain is built from TRBV6-5 and TRBJ2-2, with 7 bases that match TRBD2. Germline values: CDR1 MNHEY, CDR2 SVGAGI. V dropped 8 bases and J dropped 5; count of bases not matched to a gene: 11. This CDR3 has 15 amino acids. The CDR3 coding sequence is TGTGCCAGCGTAAGCGGGGTGTCTTGGACCGGGGAGCTGTTTTTT. Its translation is CASVSGVSWTGELFF.

In its sample, this clonotype was seen many times. The V gene is TRBV12-3 or TRBV12-4, the J gene TRBJ2-1; TRBD2 matches at 10 bases. Unmatched junction bases numbered 8, after V lost 5 bases and J lost 7 bases. This CDR3 has 15 amino acids. DNA for the CDR3: TGTGCCAGCAGTCCTAGCGGGGGACTGGCGAATGAGCAGTTCTTC. Its translation is CASSPSGGLANEQFF.

The chain employs TRBV6-2 or TRBV6-3 and TRBJ2-3; 11 nucleotides align to TRBD2. J lost 0 bases, V lost 0 bases, and 2 bases had no gene match. Per the germline V gene, CDR1 is MNHEY and CDR2 is SVGEGT. This CDR3 comprises 17 residues. The CDR3 spells CASSYSTSGDSTDTQYF. In DNA, the CDR3 is TGTGCCAGCAGTTACTCGACTAGCGGGGACAGCACAGATACGCAGTATTTT.

The rearrangement uses TRBV20-1 and TRBJ2-3, with 14 positions matching TRBD2. With 2 bases clipped from V and 9 bases from J, the junction kept 10 bases outside the gene matches. The CDR3 sequence is 16 residues long. In germline, CDR1 is DFQATT, CDR2 SNEGSKA (reference sequence). The CDR3 DNA reads as TGCAGTGCTAGAATCCCGGGACTAGCGGGGGAATTGACGCAGTATTTT. It is translated as CSARIPGLAGELTQYF.

The rearrangement joins TRBV7-2 to TRBJ1-5; D uncertain. V was trimmed by 2 bases and J by 5 bases, leaving 10 bases between them. Germline V lookup: CDR1 SGHTA, CDR2 FQGNSA. This CDR3 region has 14 residues. The CDR3 nucleotides are TGTGCCAGCAGCTTATACGAGGCGGATCAGCCCCAGCATTTT. It translates to CASSLYEADQPQHF.

This clonotype was observed a handful of times. This chain links TRBV7-6 with TRBJ2-1; D perhaps matches TRBD1 (5 bases). Per the germline V gene, CDR1 is SGHVS and CDR2 is FNYEAQ. This CDR3 has 15 amino acids. V was pared by 3 bases and J by 8 bases, with 17 bases between. The CDR3 region has the DNA TGTGCCAGCAGCTTTCGGGCAGGGCAAACGGATGAGCAGTTCTTC. It yields the protein CASSFRAGQTDEQFF.

The sample holds many counts of this clonotype. V gene TRBV29-1 combines with J gene TRBJ2-7; D is perhaps TRBD1 (6 bases). The CDR3 is made up of 14 amino acids. Germline assignment: CDR1 SQVTM and CDR2 ANQGSEA. V was clipped by 4 bases and J by 1 base, with 14 bases between them. As DNA, the CDR3 is TGCAGCGTTGGAACAGGGATCAGGTCCTACGAGCAGTACTTC. This encodes CSVGTGIRSYEQYF.

The chain joins TRBV6-2 or TRBV6-3 to TRBJ1-3; D is possibly TRBD1 (5 bases). Germline-derived CDR1 and CDR2 are MNHEY and SVGEGT. CDR3 length: 14 amino acids. Between the trimmed V and J ends, which lost 2 bases and 4 bases, there was a span of 9 bases. The CDR3 region has the DNA TGTGCCAGCAGTTACGGGGGAAGCGGAAACACCATATATTTT. Protein sequence: CASSYGGSGNTIYF.

The rearrangement links TRBV9 to TRBJ2-3, with TRBD2 identical over 9 bases. Germline assignment: CDR1 SGDLS and CDR2 YYNGEE. Trimming removed 0 bases from V and 3 bases from J; junction bases left unmatched: 5. CDR3 length: 16 amino acids. The CDR3 here is CASSVEAGGPTDTQYF. CDR3 bases: TGTGCCAGCAGCGTAGAGGCGGGGGGGCCGACAGATACGCAGTATTTT.

In this sample, this clonotype turned up a few times. The genes are TRBV10-3 and TRBJ2-5; no reliable D call. Trimming removed 2 bases from V and 0 bases from J, with 1 base in between. Germline CDR1 and CDR2: ENHRY and SYGVKD. The CDR3 length is 12 residues. CDR3 amino acids: CAISEDQETQYF. In nucleotides, the CDR3 is TGTGCCATCAGTGAGGACCAAGAGACCCAGTACTTC.

The chain recombines TRBV20-1 with TRBJ2-2; no clear D. Germline CDR1 is DFQATT and CDR2 is SNEGSKA (reference sequence). This CDR3 has 11 amino acids. Trimming cost V 3 bases and J 7 bases, with 6 bases left between them. The CDR3 region has the DNA TGCAGTGCTAGTTCCAACGGGGAGCTGTTTTTT. Protein: CSASSNGELFF.

The chain's CDR3 is CASSPGGVQPQHF. The DNA for the CDR3 is TGTGCCAGCAGCCCAGGGGGCGTTCAGCCCCAGCATTTT. The gene calls are TRBV7-9 and TRBJ1-5; 8 bases fit TRBD1. The CDR3 contains 13 residues. After removal of 5 bases from V and 6 bases from J, the junction contained 3 bases not matched to a gene. Germline loops: CDR1 SEHNR, CDR2 FQNEAQ (reference sequence).

The CDR3 reads CASTSAGHYYEQYF. The CDR3 region has the DNA TGTGCCAGCACTTCGGCAGGACATTACTACGAGCAGTACTTC. This chain connects TRBV12-3 or TRBV12-4 to TRBJ2-7; perhaps TRBD1 as D (5 bases). Trimming left V 7 bases short and J 3 bases short, with 16 bases between. CDR3 length equals 14 residues.

A few counts support this clonotype. V usage is TRBV9 and J usage is TRBJ2-7; maybe TRBD1 (6 bases). Looked up from germline, CDR1 is SGDLS and CDR2 is YYNGEE. The CDR3 spans 14 residues. Trimming took off 0 bases at V and 3 bases at J, with 10 bases between the two ends. Here the CDR3 DNA reads TGTGCCAGCAGCGTAGGGACAGTGGGCTACGAGCAGTACTTC. Its protein product is CASSVGTVGYEQYF.

This clonotype was observed a handful of times. V gene TRBV20-1 combines with J gene TRBJ1-1; D remains ambiguous. The CDR3 extends over 14 amino acids. The germline CDR1 and CDR2 sequences are DFQATT and SNEGSKA (reference sequence). V was shortened by 0 bases and J by 4 bases, with 12 bases between the two germline ends. CDR3 nucleotides: TGCAGTGCTAGAGATCCGAGGGAGACCACTGAAGCTTTCTTT. This gives the protein CSARDPRETTEAFF.

This clonotype was counted only a few times. The chain couples TRBV7-6 to TRBJ2-1; 8 nucleotides line up with TRBD1. V gave up 3 bases and J gave up 9 bases; unmatched junction bases: 4. The CDR3 runs 13 residues. Germline CDR1 reads SGHVS; CDR2 reads FNYEAQ. CDR3 nucleotide sequence: TGTGCCAGCAGCTTTTCAGGACAGGGTGAGCAGTTCTTC. Translating it yields CASSFSGQGEQFF.

V and J are TRBV5-1 and TRBJ2-3, with 9 bases lining up with TRBD2. The length of the CDR3 is 15 residues. Trimming removed 6 bases from V and 6 bases from J; junction bases left unmatched: 11. Looked up from germline, CDR1 is SGHRS and CDR2 is YFSETQ. Written as DNA, the CDR3 is TGCGCCAGCACCCCGGCGGGGGGGCGGTTCGATACGCAGTATTTT. This sequence encodes CASTPAGGRFDTQYF.

The V gene is TRBV6-2 or TRBV6-3, the J gene TRBJ2-1, with D possibly being TRBD1 (5 bases). V was shortened by 7 bases and J by 4 bases, with 17 bases between the two germline ends. This CDR3 contains 15 residues. CDR1 and CDR2 from the germline V gene are MNHEY and SVGEGT. CDR3 coding DNA: TGTGCCAGCATTGGACCAGGACAACGGTACAATGAGCAGTTCTTC. Protein product: CASIGPGQRYNEQFF.

There are a few counts of this clonotype. The chain has TRBV4-3 and TRBJ2-2; 7 bases align to TRBD1. Germline assignment: CDR1 LGHNA and CDR2 YSLEER. This CDR3 is 16 amino acids long. The V gene end was trimmed by 3 bases and the J gene end by 4 bases; junction bases not matched to a gene: 8. CDR3 residues: CASSQFDRDLTGELFF. The CDR3 coding sequence is TGCGCCAGCAGCCAGTTCGACAGGGACCTCACCGGGGAGCTGTTTTTT.

In its sample, this clonotype was seen a few times. J is TRBJ2-1 and V is TRBV6-4, with D hard to call. The CDR3 covers 11 residues. The V end lost 3 bases, the J end lost 8 bases, and 5 bases lay between the germline ends. Germline CDR1 reads MRHNA; CDR2 reads SNTAGT. CDR3 nucleotides: TGTGCCAGCAGTGATAGTGATGAGCAGTTCTTC. Amino acid sequence: CASSDSDEQFF.

This clonotype was seen only a few times. The chain carries TRBV6-5 and TRBJ2-7; D not resolved. The V and J ends lost 8 bases and 6 bases respectively, with 14 bases between them. The CDR3 is 12 amino acids. Germline lookup yields CDR1 MNHEY and CDR2 SVGAGI. CDR3: CASGPDLLEQYV. In DNA, the CDR3 is TGTGCCAGCGGCCCTGACCTTCTCGAGCAGTACGTC.

The gene calls are TRBV5-1 and TRBJ2-3, with a weak D call TRBD2 (7 bases). V lost 7 bases to trimming and J lost 5 bases, with 17 bases between them. The CDR3 extends over 14 amino acids. Germline CDR1 is SGHRS and CDR2 is YFSETQ. Here the CDR3 reads CASRQWGGGDTQYF. DNA for the CDR3: TGCGCCAGCCGCCAGTGGGGGGGCGGAGATACGCAGTATTTT.

This clonotype was found a few times. The J gene is TRBJ2-1, the V gene TRBV7-9, with 11 positions matching TRBD2. Germline V gene data show CDR1 as SEHNR and CDR2 as FQNEAQ (reference sequence). J gave up 4 bases and V 6 bases, and 8 bases lay outside the gene matches. This CDR3 region has 16 residues. DNA of the CDR3: TGTGCCAGCAGTTTAACGGGACTAGCGGATTACAATGAGCAGTTCTTC. It is translated as CASSLTGLADYNEQFF. Combining the CDR3 with reference TRBV7-9 and TRBJ2-1 gives the whole variable domain DTGVSQNPRHKITKRGQNVTFRCDPISEHNRLYWYRQTLGQGPEFLTYFQNEAQLEKSRLLSDRFSAERPKGSFSTLEIQRTEQGDSAMYLCASSLTGLADYNEQFFGPGTRLTVL.

The rearrangement joins TRBV12-3 or TRBV12-4 to TRBJ2-7, with D perhaps TRBD2 (5 bases). CDR3 length equals 14 residues. The V and J ends lost 6 bases and 0 bases respectively, with 12 bases between them. The CDR3 DNA is TGTGCCAGCAGGTCGACGGACTCCTCCTACGAGCAGTACTTC. It codes for CASRSTDSSYEQYF.

The chain couples TRBV12-3 or TRBV12-4 to TRBJ2-7, with D possibly TRBD1 on 5 matching bases. The V end was cut by 3 bases, the J end by 1 base, with 7 bases between. CDR3 length: 13 residues. CDR3 bases: TGTGCCAGCAGTTTCCAGGGATCCTACGAGCAGTACTTC. The encoded protein is CASSFQGSYEQYF.

V is TRBV4-1 and J is TRBJ1-1; a weak D match, TRBD1 (5 bases). The CDR3 sequence is 14 residues long. Trimming pared 0 bases from V and 11 bases from J, leaving 16 bases between. Germline loops: CDR1 MGHRA, CDR2 YSYEKL. The CDR3 DNA reads as TGCGCCAGCAGCCAAGATCGGGACTTTACCGGGGCTTTCTTT. It encodes CASSQDRDFTGAFF.

This chain joins TRBV9 and TRBJ1-2; a possible D gene is TRBD1 (5 bases). The CDR3 is 14 residues long. Trimming took 0 bases from V and 7 from J, leaving 13 bases between them. Germline V lookup: CDR1 SGDLS, CDR2 YYNGEE. CDR3 nucleotides: TGTGCCAGCAGCGTAGCGGGGCAATCTAGTGGCTACACCTTC. Translated: CASSVAGQSSGYTF.

The rearrangement joins TRBV5-1 to TRBJ2-7; a possible D gene is TRBD2 (5 bases). V was pared by 0 bases and J by 4 bases, with 8 bases between. The CDR3 runs 13 residues. The germline V gene encodes CDR1 SGHRS and CDR2 YFSETQ. The CDR3 spells CASSLGTGYEQYV. The CDR3 DNA follows: TGCGCCAGCAGCTTGGGAACGGGGTACGAGCAGTACGTC.

This clonotype was seen a handful of times. The V call is TRBV4-1, the J call TRBJ2-2; TRBD1 agrees at 10 bases. The CDR3 is made up of 17 amino acids. Germline CDR1 and CDR2: MGHRA and YSYEKL. J lost 6 bases, V lost 2 bases, and 9 bases had no gene match. The CDR3 sequence is CASSQRGDRGFAGELFF. DNA for the CDR3: TGCGCCAGCAGCCAACGCGGGGACAGGGGTTTCGCCGGGGAGCTGTTTTTT.

This clonotype came up a few times. The J gene is TRBJ2-5, the V gene TRBV3-1, with D perhaps TRBD2 (6 bases). Trimming stripped 4 bases from V and 5 bases from J, with 11 bases between. Germline V lookup: CDR1 LGHDT, CDR2 YNNKEL (reference sequence). This CDR3 region has 13 residues. The CDR3 DNA reads TGTGCCAGCAGCCCATGGGGGGACGAGACCCAGTACTTC. It codes for CASSPWGDETQYF.